Listed below are T cell receptor beta chains from one sample, sequenced in a study of beta chain features in type 1 diabetes. Assay used: immunoSEQ multiplex PCR; TCRdb lists only in-frame clones, some missing. The sample contains about 370,000 clones, 8.5% to 10% of which appear only once. The sample comprised central memory CD4+ T cells from blood. These receptors were taken from a young man with type 1 diabetes. Each CDR3 is given without its conserved first and last residue.

j_call	v_call	cdr3_aa
TRBJ1-2	TRBV20-1	SARENYGYT
TRBJ2-1	TRBV18	ASSPDGGEQF
TRBJ2-1	TRBV6-4	ASSEGQGGYNEQF
TRBJ2-7	TRBV28	ASSSPTGGSYEQY
TRBJ1-3	TRBV7-2	ASSASMGGANTIY
TRBJ2-1	TRBV30	AWRRTGSMDEQF
TRBJ2-2	TRBV19	ASSRTGAGTGELF
TRBJ2-7	TRBV19	ASRLAGGPEQY
TRBJ2-7	TRBV10-3	ASRRQGTSYEQY
TRBJ1-4	TRBV4-2	ASSQVKSATNEKLF
TRBJ2-5	TRBV4-2	ASSQDLTSGSETQY
TRBJ2-3	TRBV4-2	ASSQVGTGEDTQY
TRBJ2-3	TRBV5-1	ASSLGRRGSTDTQY
TRBJ2-1	TRBV7-9	ASSLEGQSNEQF
TRBJ2-3	TRBV19	ASSIRTDTQY
TRBJ1-4	TRBV18	ASSRGSNEKLF
TRBJ2-2	TRBV11-2	ASSLGLLRGELF
TRBJ2-3	TRBV11-1	ASSRYSRGLAGGGDTQY
TRBJ2-2	TRBV30	AWSHESRGTPGSCF
TRBJ2-5	TRBV4-1	ASSRARTAQETQY
TRBJ1-4	TRBV18	ASSPGANEKLF
TRBJ1-1	TRBV5-1	ASSPREGGNTEAF
TRBJ2-4	TRBV28	ASSPTGLARNIQY
TRBJ2-1	TRBV2	ATGGEVDEQF
TRBJ2-6	TRBV5-4	ASSPRGRGANVLT
TRBJ2-7	TRBV28	ASSLSWYEQY
TRBJ2-3	TRBV5-1	ASGVRGSTDTQY
TRBJ2-1	TRBV29-1	SVGGTGGLYNEQF
TRBJ2-7	TRBV4-3	ASSQEGTHSDYEQY
TRBJ1-2	TRBV28	ASSSGTGITGGYT
TRBJ2-5	TRBV4-2	ASSRDREETQY
TRBJ2-7	TRBV6-1	ASSVSPGLGTYEQY
TRBJ2-2	TRBV30	AWSPRGTGELF
TRBJ2-7	TRBV18	ASSPLSGLGDEQY
TRBJ2-1	TRBV23-1	ASSRGTSGREYNEQF
TRBJ2-3	TRBV11-3	ASSSGLAGVTDTQY
TRBJ2-2	TRBV7-2	ASSWNTGELF
TRBJ2-5	TRBV2	ASSGDREETQY
TRBJ1-1	TRBV7-2	ASSLEANTEAF
TRBJ2-7	TRBV9	ASSVGTSGLHEQY
TRBJ2-7	TRBV15	ATSRDFTLKGEQY
TRBJ2-7	TRBV5-1	ASNDRGYEQY
TRBJ2-7	TRBV4-1	ASSRRGTGDDEQY
TRBJ1-1	TRBV28	ASRPGQGGEAF
TRBJ1-2	TRBV14	ASSQTGYGYT
TRBJ1-1	TRBV28	ASSLIGEAF
TRBJ2-1	TRBV28	ASSTQGLGMNEQF
TRBJ2-2	TRBV5-5	ASSRWGSPNTGELF
TRBJ2-7	TRBV5-4	ASSLPGQGAYEQY
TRBJ2-1	TRBV29-1	SVETASVINEQF
TRBJ2-1	TRBV5-4	ASSPAGASSYNEQF
TRBJ2-1	TRBV19	ASSLNLRASGRNEQF
TRBJ1-2	TRBV7-2	ASSLVSSWDGYT
TRBJ2-4	TRBV11-2	ASSPRAGGDLAKNIQY
TRBJ2-3	TRBV5-6	ASSSGTRDTQY